This entry lists 24 T cell receptor beta chains sequenced from one sample in a study of T-cell memory formation after mild COVID-19. TCRdb passed the 5' RACE reads through MiXCR, listing each CDR3 protein once. The data show roughly 300,000 distinct CDR3 sequences, 15% to 20% seen once. The sample consisted of PBMCs or a T cell subset sorted from them (not recorded which). The receptors originated from a man younger than 30 who had mild COVID-19 (a few samples of this study predate the infection). Cell type and time point are not known.

This clonotype has more than one count but fewer than ten. The chain couples TRBV6-5 to TRBJ1-1; 10 positions agree with TRBD1. The CDR3 covers 14 residues. Looked up from germline, CDR1 is MNHEY and CDR2 is SVGAGI. The trim removed 6 bases at V and 4 bases at J, leaving 5 bases unmatched. Here the CDR3 DNA reads TGTGCCAGCAGCTTCGACAGGGGGCTCACTGAAGCTTTCTTT. Residues: CASSFDRGLTEAFF.

The rearrangement links TRBV3-1 to TRBJ2-1, with D possibly TRBD2 on 5 matching bases. The germline V gene has CDR1 LGHDT and CDR2 YNNKEL (reference sequence). V shed 1 base and J shed 8 bases, with 12 bases lying between them. The CDR3 contains 14 residues. The CDR3 sequence is CASSQAPPGDEQFF. DNA of the CDR3: TGTGCCAGCAGCCAAGCCCCTCCCGGGGATGAGCAGTTCTTC.

V is TRBV11-2 and J is TRBJ2-7; D might be TRBD1 or TRBD2, each matching 7 bases. The germline V and J ends were trimmed by 4 bases and 1 base, with 14 bases remaining between them. Germline lookup yields CDR1 SGHAT and CDR2 FQNNGV. The CDR3 runs 15 residues. CDR3 amino acids: CASSSRQGGSYEQYF. CDR3 in DNA: TGTGCCAGCAGCTCCCGACAGGGAGGGTCCTACGAGCAGTACTTC.

The V gene is TRBV7-8, the J gene TRBJ2-1; no clear D. Trimming stripped 5 bases from V and 3 bases from J, with 14 bases between. The germline V gene encodes CDR1 SGHVS and CDR2 FQNEAQ. The CDR3 runs 15 residues. CDR3 bases: TGTGCCAGCAGCCAACCCCGGGTTAGCTACAATGAGCAGTTCTTC. It specifies CASSQPRVSYNEQFF.

This clonotype appeared many times. The chain recombines TRBV27 with TRBJ2-3; 8 positions match TRBD2. J lost 3 bases, V lost 7 bases, and 9 bases had no gene match. CDR1 is MNHEY, CDR2 SMNVEV, per germline (reference sequence). The CDR3 contains 15 residues. The CDR3 region has the DNA TGTGCCAGCACCGGGGGGGGCCGGGGGACAGATACGCAGTATTTT. Translation: CASTGGGRGTDTQYF.

This clonotype was observed a handful of times. This chain links TRBV6-5 with TRBJ1-5, with 7 nucleotides matching TRBD1. This CDR3 has 16 residues. Germline-derived CDR1 and CDR2 are MNHEY and SVGAGI. The V segment lost 10 bases and the J segment 2 bases; nucleotides outside the gene matches: 14. The CDR3 is CATNPRGNRGNQPQHF. In DNA, the CDR3 is TGTGCCACGAATCCCAGGGGGAATAGGGGCAATCAGCCCCAGCATTTT.

This clonotype came up a few times. The rearrangement links TRBV9 to TRBJ1-1, with unresolved D. V lost 0 bases and J 0 bases, leaving 9 bases between the germline ends. Germline V lookup: CDR1 SGDLS, CDR2 YYNGEE. The CDR3 is 15 residues long. The CDR3 sequence is CASSVVTGMNTEAFF. CDR3 DNA: TGTGCCAGCAGCGTAGTAACGGGTATGAACACTGAAGCTTTCTTT.

V gene TRBV3-1 combines with J gene TRBJ2-5; D unresolved. Germline assignment: CDR1 LGHDT and CDR2 YNNKEL (reference sequence). The CDR3 contains 13 residues. Trimming took 5 bases from V and 2 from J, leaving 9 bases between them. The CDR3 spells CASSYGIQETQYF. DNA for the CDR3: TGTGCCAGCAGCTATGGTATTCAAGAGACCCAGTACTTC.

This clonotype was seen once. The chain couples TRBV10-2 to TRBJ2-5; tentatively, D is TRBD2 (5 bases). Trimming removed 6 bases at V and 10 bases at J, with 21 bases between. The CDR3 runs 14 residues. The germline gives CDR1 WSHSY, CDR2 SAAADI. The DNA of the CDR3 is TGCGCCAGCAGGGAAAGACCACTAGAACTAGTCCAGTACTTC. Translation gives CASRERPLELVQYF.

CDR3 bases: TGTGCCAGCAGTGTCACATACGGGGGCACGGAGACCCAGTACTTC. This codes for CASSVTYGGTETQYF. This chain joins TRBV2 and TRBJ2-5; either TRBD1 or TRBD2 may supply D (6 bases each). Germline loops: CDR1 SNHLY, CDR2 FYNNEI. This CDR3 is built from 15 residues. Trimming left V 4 bases short and J 5 bases short, with 17 bases between. Together with reference TRBV2 and TRBJ2-5, the CDR3 gives the full variable domain: EPEVTQTPSHQVTQMGQEVILRCVPISNHLYFYWYRQILGQKVEFLVSFYNNEISEKSEIFDDQFSVERPDGSNFTLKIRSTKLEDSAMYFCASSVTYGGTETQYFGPGTRLLVL.

The chain has TRBV3-1 and TRBJ2-6; a possible D gene is TRBD1 (6 bases). There are 15 residues in the CDR3. Trimming took off 3 bases at V and 6 bases at J, with 12 bases between the two ends. Germline lookup yields CDR1 LGHDT and CDR2 YNNKEL (reference sequence). CDR3 in amino acids: CASSQGALTANVLTF. In DNA, the CDR3 is TGTGCCAGCAGCCAGGGGGCTCTGACGGCCAACGTCCTGACTTTC.

In this sample, this clonotype turned up a few times. The CDR3 DNA sequence: TGTGCCAGCAGTTGGGAAGGTGGTGACTATGGCTACACCTTC. Its translation is CASSWEGGDYGYTF. This chain connects TRBV6-5 to TRBJ1-2, with D uncertain. V lost 4 bases and J 3 bases, leaving 12 bases between the germline ends. Germline assignment: CDR1 MNHEY and CDR2 SVGAGI. CDR3 length: 14 amino acids.

This clonotype was counted a few times. This CDR3 is CASSGGGQRLPGELFF. The CDR3 bases are TGCGCCAGCAGCGGAGGGGGACAGCGGCTGCCCGGGGAGCTGTTTTTT. The chain combines TRBV5-1 with TRBJ2-2; D might be TRBD1 (7 bases). The CDR3 runs to 16 residues. V lost 4 bases to trimming and J lost 6 bases, with 19 bases between them. CDR1 and CDR2 (germline): SGHRS, YFSETQ.

This chain links TRBV3-1 with TRBJ1-4; weak D call: TRBD1 (5 bases). V lost 4 bases and J lost 8, with 14 bases in between. Germline V CDR1 and CDR2: LGHDT, YNNKEL (reference sequence). The CDR3 is made up of 14 amino acids. The CDR3 protein is CASSLKGQSEKLFF. The CDR3 region has the DNA TGTGCCAGCAGCCTTAAGGGGCAGAGCGAAAAACTGTTTTTT.

This clonotype was counted only a few times. V usage is TRBV10-1 and J usage is TRBJ2-5, with D tentatively TRBD2 (5 bases). Deletions cut 0 bases from V and 9 bases from J, with 11 bases between. CDR1 and CDR2 (germline): WNHNN, SYGVQD (reference sequence). The CDR3 is 13 amino acids. CDR3 DNA: TGCGCCAGCAGTGAGTCTCTCTCCGGGGCCCAGTACTTC. Encoded protein: CASSESLSGAQYF.

The chain is built from TRBV5-1 and TRBJ2-3, with D possibly called TRBD1 or TRBD2 (6 bases each). Germline V lookup: CDR1 SGHRS, CDR2 YFSETQ. This CDR3 region has 14 residues. V was trimmed by 4 bases and J by 2 bases, leaving 11 bases between them. CDR3 loop: CASSRRGVTDTQYF. The CDR3 DNA reads TGCGCCAGCAGCCGAAGGGGGGTCACAGATACGCAGTATTTT.

CDR3 DNA: TGTGCCAGCAGCCCCCTTGGGAGCGGGGGAGGCAATGAGCAGTTCTTC. Encoded protein: CASSPLGSGGGNEQFF. The chain uses TRBV3-1 and TRBJ2-1; 8 bases are a match to TRBD2. V lost 4 bases to trimming and J lost 6 bases; unmatched junction nucleotides: 11. Per the germline V gene, CDR1 is LGHDT and CDR2 is YNNKEL (reference sequence). The CDR3 runs 16 residues.

The chain carries TRBV5-1 and TRBJ2-3; possible D gene TRBD1, 6 bases. From germline, CDR1 is SGHRS and CDR2 YFSETQ. V lost 4 bases, J lost 5 bases, and 14 bases lay in between. The length of the CDR3 is 14 residues. The CDR3 DNA reads as TGCGCCAGCAGCGGCCAGGGGCTGGGAGATACGCAGTATTTT. Amino acids: CASSGQGLGDTQYF.

This clonotype was recorded at least ten times. The chain employs TRBV2 and TRBJ1-5; 7 bases match TRBD1. The V gene end was trimmed by 6 bases and the J gene end by 4 bases; junction bases not matched to a gene: 3. CDR3 length: 13 amino acids. Germline CDR1 is SNHLY and CDR2 is FYNNEI. CDR3: CASRRDSNQPQHF. CDR3 DNA: TGTGCCAGCAGGCGGGACAGTAATCAGCCCCAGCATTTT. Filled out from reference TRBV2 and TRBJ1-5, the complete variable domain reads EPEVTQTPSHQVTQMGQEVILRCVPISNHLYFYWYRQILGQKVEFLVSFYNNEISEKSEIFDDQFSVERPDGSNFTLKIRSTKLEDSAMYFCASRRDSNQPQHFGDGTRLSIL.

The chain couples TRBV4-2 to TRBJ2-6; perhaps D is TRBD1 or TRBD2 (5 bases each). The ends were cut back, 1 base at V and 0 bases at J, with 22 bases in the middle. Looked up from germline, CDR1 is LGHNA and CDR2 is YNFKEQ. This CDR3 has 21 amino acids. CDR3 protein: CASSQVWRTGTLTSGANVLTF. The CDR3, as DNA: TGTGCCAGCAGCCAAGTTTGGAGAACCGGGACGCTTACCTCTGGGGCCAACGTCCTGACTTTC.

This clonotype was picked up a small number of times. CDR3 sequence: CASSQGDSPSAFF. The CDR3, as DNA: TGTGCCAGCAGCCAAGGCGATAGCCCTTCGGCTTTCTTT. The chain is built from TRBV4-2 and TRBJ1-1; no definite D call. Germline V gene sequence: CDR1 LGHNA, CDR2 YNFKEQ. CDR3 size: 13 residues. V was shortened by 1 base and J by 11 bases, with 14 bases between the two germline ends.

This clonotype was picked up a small number of times. This sequence joins TRBV6-1 and TRBJ1-1; a weak D match, TRBD1 (5 bases). CDR3 size: 14 residues. V dropped 7 bases and J dropped 4 bases, with 16 bases sitting between them. Germline loops: CDR1 MNHNS, CDR2 SASEGT. CDR3 protein: CASIIDPGGTEAFF. The DNA for the CDR3 is TGTGCCAGCATTATCGATCCGGGGGGCACTGAAGCTTTCTTT.

The chain combines TRBV20-1 with TRBJ2-5; weak D call: TRBD2 (7 bases). There are 11 residues in the CDR3. Trimming took off 4 bases at V and 9 bases at J, with 12 bases between the two ends. CDR1 and CDR2 from the germline V gene are DFQATT and SNEGSKA (reference sequence). CDR3 sequence reads: CSANAGASQYF. The CDR3 DNA is TGCAGTGCTAACGCGGGGGCCTCCCAGTACTTC.

This clonotype was observed a handful of times. V is TRBV5-8 and J is TRBJ2-7; D is possibly TRBD2 (7 bases). This CDR3 region has 13 residues. Germline V CDR1 and CDR2: SGHTS, YDEGEE. V lost 5 bases and J 7 bases, leaving 16 bases between the germline ends. This chain's CDR3 is CASRFGGPREQYV. The CDR3 DNA is TGTGCCAGCAGGTTCGGGGGGCCACGGGAGCAGTACGTC.